This T cell receptor (beta chain) derives from a study of cytomegalovirus exposure and HLA in healthy donors. Points from the study as a whole: Most sequenced TCRs were rare (though some public TCRs occurred in many donors).

Notes on this clone: What it binds is unknown.

Some clones are missing from TCRdb's copy, which holds only in-frame ones; the method was immunoSEQ multiplex PCR. The table lists 220,000 or so clones, approximately 83% of them singletons. The CDR3 runs 16 residues. From germline, CDR1 is SNHLY and CDR2 FYNNEI. The ends lost 6 bases at V and 3 bases at J; junction bases unmatched: 6. The sample was PBMCs. The source of this sequence is a woman aged 25-40 years in good health and CMV-seropositive. This chain links TRBV2 with TRBJ2-3; TRBD2 agrees at 13 bases. The CDR3 here is CASRPPTSGRTDTQYF. Here the CDR3 DNA reads TGTGCCAGCAGACCCCCGACTAGCGGGAGGACAGATACGCAGTATTTT.